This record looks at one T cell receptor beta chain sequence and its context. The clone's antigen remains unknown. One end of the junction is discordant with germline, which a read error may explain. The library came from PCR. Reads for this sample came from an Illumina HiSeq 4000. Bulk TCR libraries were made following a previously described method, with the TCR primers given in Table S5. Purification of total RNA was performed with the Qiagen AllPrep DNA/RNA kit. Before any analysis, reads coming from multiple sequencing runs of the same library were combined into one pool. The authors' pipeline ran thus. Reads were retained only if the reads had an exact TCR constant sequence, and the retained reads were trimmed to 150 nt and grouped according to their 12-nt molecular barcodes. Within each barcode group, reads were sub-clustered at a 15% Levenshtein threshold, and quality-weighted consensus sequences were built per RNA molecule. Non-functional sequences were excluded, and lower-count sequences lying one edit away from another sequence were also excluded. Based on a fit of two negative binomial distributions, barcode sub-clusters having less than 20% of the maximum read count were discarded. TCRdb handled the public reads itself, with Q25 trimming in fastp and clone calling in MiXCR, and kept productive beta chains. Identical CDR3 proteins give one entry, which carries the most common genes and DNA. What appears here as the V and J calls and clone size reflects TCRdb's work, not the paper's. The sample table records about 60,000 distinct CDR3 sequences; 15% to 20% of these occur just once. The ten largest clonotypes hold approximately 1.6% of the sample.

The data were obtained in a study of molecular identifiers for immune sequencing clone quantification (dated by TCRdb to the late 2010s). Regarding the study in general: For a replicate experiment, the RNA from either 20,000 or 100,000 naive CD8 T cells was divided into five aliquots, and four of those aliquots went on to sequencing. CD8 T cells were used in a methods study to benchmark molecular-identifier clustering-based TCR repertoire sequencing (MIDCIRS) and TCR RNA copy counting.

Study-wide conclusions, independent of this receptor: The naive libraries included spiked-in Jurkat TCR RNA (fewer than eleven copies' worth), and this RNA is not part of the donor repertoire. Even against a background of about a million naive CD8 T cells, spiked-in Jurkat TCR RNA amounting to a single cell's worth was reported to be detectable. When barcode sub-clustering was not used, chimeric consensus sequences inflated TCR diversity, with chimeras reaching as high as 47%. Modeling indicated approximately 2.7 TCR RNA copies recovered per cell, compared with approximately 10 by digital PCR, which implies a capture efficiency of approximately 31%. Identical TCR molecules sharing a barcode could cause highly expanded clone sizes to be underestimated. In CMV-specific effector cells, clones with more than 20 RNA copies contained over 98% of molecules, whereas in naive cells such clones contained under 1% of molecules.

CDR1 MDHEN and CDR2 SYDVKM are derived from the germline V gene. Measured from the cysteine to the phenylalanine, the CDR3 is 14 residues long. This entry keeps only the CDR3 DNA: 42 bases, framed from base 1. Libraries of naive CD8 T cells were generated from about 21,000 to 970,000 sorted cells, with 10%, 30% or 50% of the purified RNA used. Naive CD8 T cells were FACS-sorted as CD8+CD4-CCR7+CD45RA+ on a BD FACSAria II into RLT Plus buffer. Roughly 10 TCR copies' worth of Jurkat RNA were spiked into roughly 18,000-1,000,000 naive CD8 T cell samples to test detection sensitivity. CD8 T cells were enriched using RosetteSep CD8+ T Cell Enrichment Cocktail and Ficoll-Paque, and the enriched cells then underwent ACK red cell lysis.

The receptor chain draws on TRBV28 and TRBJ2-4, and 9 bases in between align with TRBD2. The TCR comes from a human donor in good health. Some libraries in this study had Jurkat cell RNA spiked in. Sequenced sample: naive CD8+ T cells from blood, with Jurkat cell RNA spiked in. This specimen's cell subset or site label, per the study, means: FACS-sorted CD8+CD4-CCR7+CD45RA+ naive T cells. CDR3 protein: CASSFGAGGNILYF. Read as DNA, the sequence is TGTGCCAGCAGTTTCGGTGCGGGGGGGAACATTCTGTACTTC.